This T cell receptor (beta chain) was profiled in a study of breast tumors, draining lymph nodes, adjacent tissues. TCRdb used MiXCR to reprocess the multiplex PCR reads, holding one entry per CDR3 protein. This table holds around 66,000 distinct CDR3 sequences, roughly two fifths found once. Regarding the study as a whole: Findings are consistent with lymph node origin and intratumoral expansion of most tumor T cells. Tumor T cell lymph node origin was a supported hypothesis, not proven. Tumors had less TCR diversity than lymph nodes, more than nontumor tissue.

This clonotype has a count of ten or more. No antigen is known for it. The clonotype was recovered from a female donor with breast cancer. Some clones in this sample may be carry-over from other donors' samples. The sequenced material came from breast tumor tissue.

The CDR3 here is CASSTSRVHSGNTIYF. In DNA, the CDR3 is TGTGCCAGCAGTACCTCTAGGGTGCACTCTGGAAACACCATATATTTT. The chain has TRBV6-5 and TRBJ1-3; no clear D gene. The V gene's germline CDR1 is MNHEY and CDR2 SVGAGI. The CDR3 is 16 residues long. Trimming took off 5 bases at V and 0 bases at J, with 14 bases between the two ends.